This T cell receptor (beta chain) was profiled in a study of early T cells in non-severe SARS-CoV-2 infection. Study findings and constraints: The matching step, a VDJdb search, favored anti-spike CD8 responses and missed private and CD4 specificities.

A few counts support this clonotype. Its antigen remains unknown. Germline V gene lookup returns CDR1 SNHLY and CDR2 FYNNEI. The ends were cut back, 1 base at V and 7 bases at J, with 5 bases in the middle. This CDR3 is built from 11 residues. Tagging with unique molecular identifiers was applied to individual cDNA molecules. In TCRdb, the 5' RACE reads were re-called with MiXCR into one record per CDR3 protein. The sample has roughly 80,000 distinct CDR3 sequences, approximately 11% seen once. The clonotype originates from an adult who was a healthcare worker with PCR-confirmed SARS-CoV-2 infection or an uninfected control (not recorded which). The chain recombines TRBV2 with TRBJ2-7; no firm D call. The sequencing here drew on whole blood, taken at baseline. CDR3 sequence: CASSEGGEQYF. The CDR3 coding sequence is TGTGCCAGCAGTGAAGGAGGAGAGCAGTACTTC.